This is a list of T cell receptor beta chains from one sample in a study of blood T cell repertoires in COVID-19. Generated by immunoSEQ multiplex PCR, the TCRdb table keeps only in-frame clones and is missing some. The sample gives about 92,000 clones, around 81% of which show up once; 8.7% is in the top ten. The specimen sequenced was peripheral blood. The receptor set was obtained from a man aged 50 or older who had recovered from COVID-19. CDR3s include the opening cysteine and the closing phenylalanine or tryptophan. D genes are given only for firm matches. For some rows the clone size is stated as once, few or many, or as a class when expanded; others skip it.

>-|-|TRBJ1-5|TRBV2
TGTGCCAGCAGTGAAGCGCGGGATTTCAATCAGCCCCAGCATTTT
CASSEARDFNQPQHF
>-|few|TRBJ2-3|TRBV19
TGTGCCAGTAGCCCAGGGAGGAGGAATACGCAGTATTTT
CASSPGRRNTQYF
>-|-|TRBJ2-5|TRBV9
TGTGCCAGCAGCGCCGACAGTTCCGAGACCCAGTACTTC
CASSADSSETQYF
>-|-|TRBJ1-2|TRBV5-4
TGTGCCAGCAGCTTGGCAGGGTTGAAGGGCTATGGCTACACCTTC
CASSLAGLKGYGYTF
>TRBD1|-|TRBJ2-6|TRBV5-4
TGTGCCAGCAGCTACGGGACAGCCTCTGGGGCCAACGTCCTGACTTTC
CASSYGTASGANVLTF
>-|-|TRBJ2-7|TRBV19
TGTGCCAGTAGTATAACGATCACTTACTCCTACGAGCAGTACTTC
CASSITITYSYEQYF
>TRBD1|-|TRBJ1-2|TRBV25-1
TGTGCCAGTGGGGACAGGATCTATGGCTACACCTTC
CASGDRIYGYTF
>-|-|TRBJ1-1|TRBV4-1
TGCGCCAGCAGCCCGGTAATGAACACTGAAGCTTTCTTT
CASSPVMNTEAFF
>-|-|TRBJ1-3|TRBV6-5
TGTGCCAGCAGTTACTCAAAAAGCGTGGGAAACACCATATATTTT
CASSYSKSVGNTIYF
>-|-|TRBJ1-2|TRBV7-9
TGTGCCAGCAGCGGAGAGGCCAGTGCTGGTGGCTACACCTTC
CASSGEASAGGYTF
>TRBD1|-|TRBJ1-5|TRBV19
TGTGCCAGTAGTCCACGGACAGGGCAGCCCAATCAGCCCCAGCATTTT
CASSPRTGQPNQPQHF
>-|-|TRBJ1-2|TRBV5-6
TGTGCCAGCAGCTTGGACAGGTGGGGCTACACCTTC
CASSLDRWGYTF